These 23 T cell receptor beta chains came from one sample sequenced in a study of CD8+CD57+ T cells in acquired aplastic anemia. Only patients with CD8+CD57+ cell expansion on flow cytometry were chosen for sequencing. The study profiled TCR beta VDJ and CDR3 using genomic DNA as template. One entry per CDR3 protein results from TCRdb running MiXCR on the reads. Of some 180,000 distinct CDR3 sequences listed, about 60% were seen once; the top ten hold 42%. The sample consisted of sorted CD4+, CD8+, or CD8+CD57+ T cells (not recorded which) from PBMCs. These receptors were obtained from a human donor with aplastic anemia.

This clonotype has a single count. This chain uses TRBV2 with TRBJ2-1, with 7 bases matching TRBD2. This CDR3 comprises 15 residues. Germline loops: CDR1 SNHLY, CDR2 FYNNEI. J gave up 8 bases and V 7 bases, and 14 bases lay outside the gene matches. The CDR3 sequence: CASKMTSNTRDEQFF. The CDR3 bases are TGTGCCAGCAAGATGACTAGCAATACTAGGGATGAGCAGTTCTTC.

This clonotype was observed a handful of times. CDR3 residues: CASRQGPTDTQYF. The DNA for the CDR3 is TGTGCCAGCAGACAAGGGCCCACAGATACGCAGTATTTT. This sequence joins TRBV2 and TRBJ2-3; no reliable D call. The CDR3 length is 13 residues. Germline V lookup: CDR1 SNHLY, CDR2 FYNNEI. Trimming took off 6 bases at V and 2 bases at J, with 9 bases between the two ends.

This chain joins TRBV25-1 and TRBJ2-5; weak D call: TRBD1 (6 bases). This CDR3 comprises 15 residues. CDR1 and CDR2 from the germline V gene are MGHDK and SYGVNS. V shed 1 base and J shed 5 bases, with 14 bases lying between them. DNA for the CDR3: TGTGCCAGCAGTGAATTTGGGCCAGGGGTTGAGACCCAGTACTTC. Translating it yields CASSEFGPGVETQYF.

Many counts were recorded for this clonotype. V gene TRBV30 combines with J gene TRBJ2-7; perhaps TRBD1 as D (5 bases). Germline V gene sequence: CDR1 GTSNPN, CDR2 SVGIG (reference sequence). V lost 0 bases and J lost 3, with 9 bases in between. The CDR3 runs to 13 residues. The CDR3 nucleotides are TGTGCCTGGAGTGTACAGGTAGGCTACGAGCAGTACTTC. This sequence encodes CAWSVQVGYEQYF.

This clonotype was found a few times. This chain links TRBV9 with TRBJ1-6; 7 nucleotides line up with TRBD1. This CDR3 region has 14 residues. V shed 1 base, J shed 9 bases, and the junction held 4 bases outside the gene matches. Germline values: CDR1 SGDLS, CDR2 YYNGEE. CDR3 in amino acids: CASSVKGAGSPLHF. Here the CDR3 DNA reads TGTGCCAGCAGCGTAAAGGGGGCGGGTTCACCCCTCCACTTT.

The CDR3 DNA sequence: TGTGCCAGCGGGGAACAGGGCAACACTGAAGCTTTCTTT. Protein product: CASGEQGNTEAFF. The gene calls are TRBV2 and TRBJ1-1, with D perhaps matching TRBD1 (6 bases). Germline V gene data show CDR1 as SNHLY and CDR2 as FYNNEI. The CDR3 is 13 residues long. Trimming took off 8 bases at V and 2 bases at J, with 12 bases between the two ends. Full variable domain (missing parts from reference TRBV2 and TRBJ1-1): EPEVTQTPSHQVTQMGQEVILRCVPISNHLYFYWYRQILGQKVEFLVSFYNNEISEKSEIFDDQFSVERPDGSNFTLKIRSTKLEDSAMYFCASGEQGNTEAFFGQGTRLTVV.

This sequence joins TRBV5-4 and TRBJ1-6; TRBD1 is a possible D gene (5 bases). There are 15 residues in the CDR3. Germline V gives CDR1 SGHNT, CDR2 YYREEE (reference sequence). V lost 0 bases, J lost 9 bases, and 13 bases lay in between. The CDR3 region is CASSLASGKRSPLHF. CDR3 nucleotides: TGTGCCAGCAGCTTGGCGTCAGGGAAGCGTTCACCCCTCCACTTT.

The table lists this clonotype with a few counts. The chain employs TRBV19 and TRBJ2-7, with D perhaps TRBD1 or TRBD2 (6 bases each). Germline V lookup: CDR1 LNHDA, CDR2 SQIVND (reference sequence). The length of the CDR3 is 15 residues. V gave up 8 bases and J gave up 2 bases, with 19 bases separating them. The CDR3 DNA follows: TGTGCCAGTTCAGGAGGGGACATTTCTACCTACGAGCAGTACTTC. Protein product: CASSGGDISTYEQYF.

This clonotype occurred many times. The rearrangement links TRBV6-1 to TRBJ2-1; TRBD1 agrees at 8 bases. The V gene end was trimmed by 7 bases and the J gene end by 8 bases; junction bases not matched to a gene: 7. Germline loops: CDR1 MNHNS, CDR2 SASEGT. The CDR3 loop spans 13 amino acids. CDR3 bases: TGTGCCAGCAACACCGGACAGGGCGATGAGCAGTTCTTC. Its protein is CASNTGQGDEQFF.

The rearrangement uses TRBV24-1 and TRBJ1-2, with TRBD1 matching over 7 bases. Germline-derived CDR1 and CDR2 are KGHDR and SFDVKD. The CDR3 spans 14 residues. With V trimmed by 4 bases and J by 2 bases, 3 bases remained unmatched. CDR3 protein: CATSEPDRNYGYTF. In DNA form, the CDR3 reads TGTGCCACCAGTGAACCGGACAGGAACTATGGCTACACCTTC.

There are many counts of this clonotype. The CDR3 region is CASSPHRGEAFF. The CDR3 bases are TGCGCCAGCAGCCCTCACAGGGGTGAAGCTTTCTTT. The rearrangement links TRBV4-1 to TRBJ1-1; 7 nucleotides match TRBD1. V lost 4 bases to trimming and J lost 7 bases; unmatched junction nucleotides: 3. The V gene's germline CDR1 is MGHRA and CDR2 YSYEKL. The CDR3 is made up of 12 amino acids.

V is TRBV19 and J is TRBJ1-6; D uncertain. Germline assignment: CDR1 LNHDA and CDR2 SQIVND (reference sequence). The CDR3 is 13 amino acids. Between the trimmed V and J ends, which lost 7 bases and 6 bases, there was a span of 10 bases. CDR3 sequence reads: CASKPVPNSPLHF. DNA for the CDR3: TGTGCCAGTAAACCAGTCCCTAATTCACCCCTCCACTTT.

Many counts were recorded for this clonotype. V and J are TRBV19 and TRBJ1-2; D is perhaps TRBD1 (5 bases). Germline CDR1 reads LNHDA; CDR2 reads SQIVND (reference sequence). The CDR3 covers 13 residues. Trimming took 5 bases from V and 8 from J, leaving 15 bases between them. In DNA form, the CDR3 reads TGTGCCAGTAGTTCCCCCGGGACCGGGGGCTACACCTTC. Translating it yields CASSSPGTGGYTF.

CDR3 sequence: CSANVVGLEAFF. In DNA, the CDR3 is TGCAGTGCTAATGTGGTGGGGTTAGAAGCTTTCTTT. J is TRBJ1-1 and V is TRBV20-1; D unclear. CDR3 length: 12 amino acids. V lost 4 bases and J 8 bases, leaving 14 bases between the germline ends. Germline CDR1 DFQATT, CDR2 SNEGSKA (reference sequence).

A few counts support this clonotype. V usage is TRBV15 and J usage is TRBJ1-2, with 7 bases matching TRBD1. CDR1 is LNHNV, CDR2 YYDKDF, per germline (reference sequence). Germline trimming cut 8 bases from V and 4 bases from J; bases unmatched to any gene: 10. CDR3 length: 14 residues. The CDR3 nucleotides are TGTGCCACCTCCAACCCCGACAGGGCCTATGGCTACACCTTC. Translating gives CATSNPDRAYGYTF.

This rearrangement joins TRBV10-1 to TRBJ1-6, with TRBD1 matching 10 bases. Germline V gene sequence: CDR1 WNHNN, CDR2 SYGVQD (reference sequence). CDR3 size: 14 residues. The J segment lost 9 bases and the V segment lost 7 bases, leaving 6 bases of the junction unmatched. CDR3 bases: TGCGCCAGCAACAGACAGGGGGCGGCTTCACCCCTCCACTTT. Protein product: CASNRQGAASPLHF.

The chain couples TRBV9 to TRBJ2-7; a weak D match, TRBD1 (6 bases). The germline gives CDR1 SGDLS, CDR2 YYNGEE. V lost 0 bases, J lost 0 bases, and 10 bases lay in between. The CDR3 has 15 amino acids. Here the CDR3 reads CASSVGVDSSYEQYF. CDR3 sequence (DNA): TGTGCCAGCAGCGTAGGGGTGGACAGCTCCTACGAGCAGTACTTC.

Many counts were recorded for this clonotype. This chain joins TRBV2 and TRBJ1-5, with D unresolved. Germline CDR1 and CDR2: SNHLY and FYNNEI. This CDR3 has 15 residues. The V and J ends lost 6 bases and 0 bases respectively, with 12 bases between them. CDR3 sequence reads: CASRLLGNSNQPQHF. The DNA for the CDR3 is TGTGCCAGCAGACTCTTAGGGAATAGCAATCAGCCCCAGCATTTT.

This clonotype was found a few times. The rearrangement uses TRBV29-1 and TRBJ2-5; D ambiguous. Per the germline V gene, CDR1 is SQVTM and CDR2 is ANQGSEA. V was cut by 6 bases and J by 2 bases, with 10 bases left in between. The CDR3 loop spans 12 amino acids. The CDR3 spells CSVGRGQETQYF. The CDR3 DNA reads TGCAGCGTCGGCCGCGGACAAGAGACCCAGTACTTC.

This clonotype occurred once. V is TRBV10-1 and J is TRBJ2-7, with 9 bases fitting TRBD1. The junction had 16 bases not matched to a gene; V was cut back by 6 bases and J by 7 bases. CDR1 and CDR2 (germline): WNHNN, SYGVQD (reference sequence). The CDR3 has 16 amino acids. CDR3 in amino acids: CASSGNPGQGAGEQYF. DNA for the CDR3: TGCGCCAGCAGCGGTAATCCGGGACAGGGAGCCGGGGAGCAGTACTTC.

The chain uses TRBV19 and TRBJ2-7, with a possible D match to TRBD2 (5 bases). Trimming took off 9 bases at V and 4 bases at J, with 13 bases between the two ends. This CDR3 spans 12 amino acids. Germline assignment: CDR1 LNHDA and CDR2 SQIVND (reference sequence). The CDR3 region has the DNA TGTGCCAGCACCGGACTCGGATACGAGCAGTACTTC. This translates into CASTGLGYEQYF.

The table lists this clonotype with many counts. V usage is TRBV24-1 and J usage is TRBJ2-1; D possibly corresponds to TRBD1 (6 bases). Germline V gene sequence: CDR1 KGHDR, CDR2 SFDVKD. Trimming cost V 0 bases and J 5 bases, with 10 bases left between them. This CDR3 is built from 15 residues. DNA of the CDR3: TGTGCCACCAGTGATTTGGAAAGGGACAACAATGAGCAGTTCTTC. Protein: CATSDLERDNNEQFF.

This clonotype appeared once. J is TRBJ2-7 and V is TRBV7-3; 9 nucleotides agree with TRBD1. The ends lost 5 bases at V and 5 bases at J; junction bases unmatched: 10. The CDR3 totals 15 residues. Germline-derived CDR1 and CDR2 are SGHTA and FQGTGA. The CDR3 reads CASSQPGQGFNEQYF. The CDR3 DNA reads TGTGCCAGCAGCCAGCCGGGACAGGGTTTTAACGAGCAGTACTTC.